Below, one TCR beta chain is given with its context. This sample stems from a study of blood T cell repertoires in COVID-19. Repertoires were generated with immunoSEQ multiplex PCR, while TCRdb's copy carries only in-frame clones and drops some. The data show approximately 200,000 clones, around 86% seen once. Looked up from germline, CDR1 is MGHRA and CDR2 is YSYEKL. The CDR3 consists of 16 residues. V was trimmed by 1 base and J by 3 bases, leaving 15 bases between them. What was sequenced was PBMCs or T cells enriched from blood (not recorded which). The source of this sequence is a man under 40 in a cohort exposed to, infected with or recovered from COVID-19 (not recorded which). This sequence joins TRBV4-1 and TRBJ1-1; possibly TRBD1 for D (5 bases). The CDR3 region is CASSQVLNGGYTEAFF. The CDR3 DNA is TGCGCCAGCAGCCAAGTTCTCAACGGGGGTTACACTGAAGCTTTCTTT.